This TCR beta chain was sequenced for a study of siplizumab effects on memory and regulatory T cells. Study-level findings and limits: Alloreactive sequences traceable to unstimulated CD4+ memory cells were significantly reduced by siplizumab.

Here immunoSEQ multiplex PCR was the method, and the copy in TCRdb shows in-frame clones only, minus some. The data hold approximately 110,000 clones, with just over 90% observed a single time. This CDR3 is built from 11 residues. The ends were cut back, 3 bases at V and 8 bases at J, with 8 bases in the middle. Germline CDR1 DFQATT, CDR2 SNEGSKA (reference sequence). On this clone itself: Antigen: not known.

The chain has TRBV20-1 and TRBJ2-1; D is undetermined. The sequence derives from a human donor in good health. What was sequenced was Tregs sorted from blood. The CDR3 loop is CSARPDYEQFF. The CDR3 nucleotides are TGCAGTGCTAGGCCTGATTATGAGCAGTTCTTC.